This paragraph reports one T cell receptor (beta chain). The source of the sample is a study of blood T cell repertoires in COVID-19. Study-wide background: Collection of acute and convalescent COVID-19 samples took place in the United States, Italy and Spain. T cells, B-cell-depleted T cells, or PBMCs provided the cDNA or gDNA that served as material.

Authors' data handling: The authors estimated nucleated cell counts from reference gene primer amplification. The protocol was immunoSEQ multiplex PCR, while the TCRdb copy is restricted to in-frame clones and leaves out a portion. That table supplies the V and J calls and clone size; D and trimming were determined from the DNA. The sample contains about 150,000 clones, about 86% of which appear only once. CDR1 MNHEY and CDR2 SVGAGI come from the germline V gene. Trimming took 7 bases from V and 5 from J; bases not matched to a gene: 5. The CDR3 has 13 residues. The source is a woman aged 55-70 years with acute or convalescent COVID-19. The rearrangement links TRBV6-5 to TRBJ1-2; the match to TRBD1 covers 9 bases. The sequenced material came from peripheral blood. The CDR3 DNA is TGTGCCAGCACCATGGGACAGGGTTATGGCTACACCTTC. It specifies CASTMGQGYGYTF.